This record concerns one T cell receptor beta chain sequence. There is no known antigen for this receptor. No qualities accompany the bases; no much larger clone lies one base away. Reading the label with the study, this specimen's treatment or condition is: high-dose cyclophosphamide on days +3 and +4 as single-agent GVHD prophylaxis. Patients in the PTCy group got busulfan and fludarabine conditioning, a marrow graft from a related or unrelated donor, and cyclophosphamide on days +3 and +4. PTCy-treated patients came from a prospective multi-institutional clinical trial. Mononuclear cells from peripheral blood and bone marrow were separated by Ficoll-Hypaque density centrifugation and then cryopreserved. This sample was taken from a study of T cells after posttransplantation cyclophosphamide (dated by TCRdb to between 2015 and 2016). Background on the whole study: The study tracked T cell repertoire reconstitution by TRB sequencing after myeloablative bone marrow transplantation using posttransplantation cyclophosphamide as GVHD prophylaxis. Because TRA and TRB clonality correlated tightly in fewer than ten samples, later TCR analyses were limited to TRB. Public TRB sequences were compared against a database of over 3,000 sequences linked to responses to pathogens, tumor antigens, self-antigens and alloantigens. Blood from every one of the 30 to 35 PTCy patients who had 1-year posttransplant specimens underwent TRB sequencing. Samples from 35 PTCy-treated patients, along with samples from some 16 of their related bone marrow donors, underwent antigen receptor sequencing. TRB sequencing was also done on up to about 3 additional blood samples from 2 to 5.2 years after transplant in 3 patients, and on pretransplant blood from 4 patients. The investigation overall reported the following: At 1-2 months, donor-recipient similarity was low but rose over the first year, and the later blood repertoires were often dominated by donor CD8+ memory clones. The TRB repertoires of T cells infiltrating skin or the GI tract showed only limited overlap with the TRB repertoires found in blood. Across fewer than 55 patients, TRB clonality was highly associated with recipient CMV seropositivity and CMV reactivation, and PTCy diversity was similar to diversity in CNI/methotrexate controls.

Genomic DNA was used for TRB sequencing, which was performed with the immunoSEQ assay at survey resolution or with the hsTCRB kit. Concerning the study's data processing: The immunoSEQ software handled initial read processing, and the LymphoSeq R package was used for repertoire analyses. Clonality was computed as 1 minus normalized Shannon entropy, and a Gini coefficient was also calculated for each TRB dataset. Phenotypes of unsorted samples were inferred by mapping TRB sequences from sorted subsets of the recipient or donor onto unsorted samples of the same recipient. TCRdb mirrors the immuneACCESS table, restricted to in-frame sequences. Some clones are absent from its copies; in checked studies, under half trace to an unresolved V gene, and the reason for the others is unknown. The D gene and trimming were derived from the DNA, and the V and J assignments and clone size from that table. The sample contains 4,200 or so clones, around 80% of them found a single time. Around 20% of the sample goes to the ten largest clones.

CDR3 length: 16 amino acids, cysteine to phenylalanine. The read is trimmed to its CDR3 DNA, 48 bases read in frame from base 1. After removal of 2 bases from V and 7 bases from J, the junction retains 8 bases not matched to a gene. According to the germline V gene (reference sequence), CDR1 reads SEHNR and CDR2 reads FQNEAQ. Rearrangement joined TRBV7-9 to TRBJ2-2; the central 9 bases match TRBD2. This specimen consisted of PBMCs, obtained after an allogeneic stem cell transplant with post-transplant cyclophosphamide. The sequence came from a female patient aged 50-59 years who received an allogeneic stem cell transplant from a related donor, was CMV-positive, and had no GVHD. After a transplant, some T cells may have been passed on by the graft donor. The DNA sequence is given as TGTGCCAGCAGCTTAATTGGGTCTAGCGGGAACGGGGAGCTGTTTTTT. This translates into CASSLIGSSGNGELFF.